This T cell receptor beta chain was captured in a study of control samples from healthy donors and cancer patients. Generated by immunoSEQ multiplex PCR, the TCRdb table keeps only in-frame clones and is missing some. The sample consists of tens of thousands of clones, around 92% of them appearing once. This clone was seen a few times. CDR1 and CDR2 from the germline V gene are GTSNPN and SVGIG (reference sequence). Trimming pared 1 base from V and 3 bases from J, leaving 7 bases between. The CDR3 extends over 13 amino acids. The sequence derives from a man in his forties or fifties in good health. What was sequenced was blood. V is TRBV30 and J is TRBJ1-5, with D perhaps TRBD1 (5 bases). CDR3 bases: TGTGCCTGGAGTGGACAGAACAATCAGCCCCAGCATTTT. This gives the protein CAWSGQNNQPQHF.